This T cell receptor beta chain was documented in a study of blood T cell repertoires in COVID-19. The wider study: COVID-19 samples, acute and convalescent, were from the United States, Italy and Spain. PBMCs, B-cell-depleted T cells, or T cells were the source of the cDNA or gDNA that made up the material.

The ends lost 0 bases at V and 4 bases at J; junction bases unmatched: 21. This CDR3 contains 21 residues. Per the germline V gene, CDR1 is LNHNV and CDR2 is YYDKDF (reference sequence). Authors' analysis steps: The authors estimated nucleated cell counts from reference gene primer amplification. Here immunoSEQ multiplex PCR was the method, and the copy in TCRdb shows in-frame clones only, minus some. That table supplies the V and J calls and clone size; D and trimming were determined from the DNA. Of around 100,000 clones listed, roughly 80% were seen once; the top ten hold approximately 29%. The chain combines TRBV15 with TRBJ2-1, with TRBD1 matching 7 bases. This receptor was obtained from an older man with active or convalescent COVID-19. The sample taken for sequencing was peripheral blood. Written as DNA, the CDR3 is TGTGCCACCAGCAGAGATAGGAAGGGGGCAAAACCCGGAAATACTTACAATGAGCAGTTCTTC. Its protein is CATSRDRKGAKPGNTYNEQFF.